These T cell receptor beta chains were read from a single sample in a study of blood T cell repertoires in COVID-19. The repertoire was sequenced with immunoSEQ multiplex PCR; TCRdb's copy has only in-frame clones and lacks some. The data hold about 150,000 clones, with 75% to 90% observed a single time. Source material: PBMCs or T cells enriched from blood (not recorded which). The receptors come from a man over 45 who had recovered from COVID-19. Each CDR3 is given with its conserved first and last residue. Fields, in order: clone size, V gene, D gene, J gene, CDR3 protein, CDR3 DNA. D genes are given only for firm matches. Rows give clone size only sometimes, using once, few, many, or a class for an expanded clone.

size: NA; V: TRBV7-2; D: NA; J: TRBJ1-1; CDR3: CASSLMGGAYTEAFF; DNA: TGTGCCAGCAGCTTAATGGGGGGGGCCTACACTGAAGCTTTCTTT
size: NA; V: TRBV7-2; D: TRBD1; J: TRBJ2-5; CDR3: CASSLSDRASSQYF; DNA: TGTGCCAGCAGTTTATCTGACAGGGCCTCGTCCCAGTACTTC
size: NA; V: TRBV11-1; D: NA; J: TRBJ1-3; CDR3: CASSHLDSSSGNTIYF; DNA: TGTGCCAGCAGCCATCTCGACAGTAGCTCTGGAAACACCATATATTTT
size: NA; V: TRBV7-9; D: NA; J: TRBJ2-3; CDR3: CASRSGTITDTQYF; DNA: TGTGCCAGCAGGTCCGGGACAATCACAGATACGCAGTATTTT
size: many; V: TRBV21-1; D: NA; J: TRBJ2-7; CDR3: CASRLKHRESSYEQYF; DNA: TGTGCCAGCAGGCTAAAGCACAGGGAAAGCTCCTACGAGCAGTACTTC
size: NA; V: TRBV5-1; D: TRBD2; J: TRBJ2-5; CDR3: CASSFLAGEETQYF; DNA: TGCGCCAGCAGCTTTTTAGCGGGAGAAGAGACCCAGTACTTC
size: NA; V: TRBV11-2; D: NA; J: TRBJ2-7; CDR3: CASSGGVLTRSYEQYF; DNA: TGTGCCAGCAGCGGAGGGGTCCTTACCCGCTCCTACGAGCAGTACTTC
size: NA; V: TRBV7-2; D: TRBD1; J: TRBJ1-1; CDR3: CASRQGLGTEAFF; DNA: TGTGCCAGTCGACAGGGCTTGGGCACTGAAGCTTTCTTT
size: NA; V: TRBV7-2; D: NA; J: TRBJ2-5; CDR3: CASSLAGGGETQYF; DNA: TGTGCCAGCAGCTTAGCCGGGGGAGGAGAGACCCAGTACTTC
size: NA; V: TRBV12-5; D: TRBD1; J: TRBJ2-1; CDR3: CASGATGGYNEQFF; DNA: TGTGCTAGTGGGGCGACAGGGGGTTACAATGAGCAGTTCTTC
size: NA; V: TRBV28; D: TRBD1; J: TRBJ1-1; CDR3: CASSFRGTGALNTEAFF; DNA: TGTGCCAGCAGTTTCCGGGGGACAGGAGCTTTGAACACTGAAGCTTTCTTT
size: NA; V: TRBV28; D: TRBD1; J: TRBJ1-4; CDR3: CASSLPQGYSEKLFF; DNA: TGTGCCAGCAGTTTACCACAGGGGTACAGTGAAAAACTGTTTTTT
size: NA; V: TRBV7-6; D: TRBD1; J: TRBJ2-1; CDR3: CASSSMTGRYNEQFF; DNA: TGTGCCAGCAGCTCCATGACAGGGAGATACAATGAGCAGTTCTTC
size: NA; V: TRBV21-1; D: NA; J: TRBJ2-7; CDR3: CASSTGTSGEKVYEQYF; DNA: TGTGCCAGCAGCACCGGGACTAGCGGGGAGAAGGTATACGAGCAGTACTTC
size: once; V: TRBV6-6; D: NA; J: TRBJ1-5; CDR3: CASSPFSDSHSNQPQHF; DNA: TGTGCCAGCAGTCCGTTTTCAGACAGCCATAGCAATCAGCCCCAGCATTTT
size: NA; V: TRBV11-3; D: TRBD2; J: TRBJ2-1; CDR3: CASSPAGTSGGKYNEQFF; DNA: TGTGCCAGCAGCCCGGCTGGGACTAGCGGGGGGAAGTACAATGAGCAGTTCTTC
size: NA; V: TRBV9; D: TRBD1; J: TRBJ1-6; CDR3: CASSDRDRYNSPLHF; DNA: TGTGCCAGCAGCGACCGGGACAGGTATAATTCACCCCTCCACTTT
size: NA; V: TRBV5-4; D: TRBD2; J: TRBJ2-4; CDR3: CASSPSGGRAKNIQYF; DNA: TGTGCCAGCAGCCCCTCCGGGGGGAGGGCCAAAAACATTCAGTACTTC
size: NA; V: TRBV5-6; D: TRBD2; J: TRBJ2-7; CDR3: CASSLDGRAIYEQYF; DNA: TGTGCCAGCAGCTTGGACGGGAGGGCCATCTACGAGCAGTACTTC
size: NA; V: TRBV3-1/TRBV3-2; D: TRBD2; J: TRBJ2-6; CDR3: CASTGFRGKGGAPGANVLTF; DNA: TGTGCCAGCACCGGCTTTCGGGGAAAGGGAGGGGCTCCTGGGGCCAACGTCCTGACTTTC
size: NA; V: TRBV24-1; D: TRBD2; J: TRBJ2-2; CDR3: CATGEGTITGELFF; DNA: TGTGCCACCGGGGAGGGGACCATAACCGGGGAGCTGTTTTTT
size: NA; V: TRBV28; D: NA; J: TRBJ1-5; CDR3: CASRTGDFMGQPQHF; DNA: TGTGCCAGCAGAACTGGGGACTTTATGGGTCAGCCCCAGCATTTT
size: NA; V: TRBV25-1; D: NA; J: TRBJ1-2; CDR3: CASSEVSEHGYTF; DNA: TGTGCCAGCAGTGAAGTTAGCGAGCATGGCTACACCTTC
size: NA; V: TRBV19; D: TRBD1; J: TRBJ1-5; CDR3: CASSRGTGGSNQPQHF; DNA: TGTGCCAGTAGTAGAGGGACAGGGGGTAGCAATCAGCCCCAGCATTTT
size: NA; V: TRBV5-1; D: NA; J: TRBJ2-7; CDR3: CASSLRRDGTYEQYF; DNA: TGCGCCAGCAGCCTACGGCGGGATGGGACCTACGAGCAGTACTTC
size: NA; V: TRBV6-2/TRBV6-3; D: NA; J: TRBJ2-3; CDR3: CASSLLDTQYF; DNA: TGTGCCAGCAGCCTACTAGATACGCAGTATTTT
size: NA; V: TRBV19; D: NA; J: TRBJ2-4; CDR3: CASSPEFDRRVAKNIQYF; DNA: TGTGCCAGTAGTCCAGAATTCGACAGACGAGTAGCCAAAAACATTCAGTACTTC
size: NA; V: TRBV6-5; D: NA; J: TRBJ1-1; CDR3: CASSYMGSGVAPEAFF; DNA: TGTGCCAGCAGTTACATGGGGTCGGGGGTGGCCCCCGAAGCTTTCTTT
size: NA; V: TRBV28; D: TRBD2; J: TRBJ2-3; CDR3: CASRYPPNSGRGTDTQYF; DNA: TGTGCCAGCAGATATCCTCCGAATAGCGGGAGGGGGACAGATACGCAGTATTTT
size: NA; V: TRBV7-2; D: NA; J: TRBJ2-3; CDR3: CASRATGGAGTDTQYF; DNA: TGTGCCAGCAGAGCCACAGGGGGGGCGGGCACAGATACGCAGTATTTT
size: NA; V: TRBV7-3; D: TRBD1; J: TRBJ2-3; CDR3: CASTTDRGADTQYF; DNA: TGTGCCAGCACAACGGACAGGGGAGCAGATACGCAGTATTTT
size: NA; V: TRBV9; D: TRBD1; J: TRBJ1-1; CDR3: CASSVTGGRETEAFF; DNA: TGTGCCAGCAGCGTTACAGGGGGTAGGGAAACTGAAGCTTTCTTT
size: NA; V: TRBV18; D: NA; J: TRBJ1-2; CDR3: CASSPNRNNYGYTF; DNA: TGTGCCAGCTCGCCCAACAGGAACAACTATGGCTACACCTTC
size: NA; V: TRBV5-1; D: NA; J: TRBJ1-2; CDR3: CASSLEAAYGYTF; DNA: TGCGCCAGCAGCCTAGAAGCAGCCTATGGCTACACCTTC
size: NA; V: TRBV28; D: NA; J: TRBJ1-1; CDR3: CASSFTSRRTEAFF; DNA: TGTGCCAGCAGTTTCACAAGCAGGCGCACTGAAGCTTTCTTT
size: NA; V: TRBV10-3; D: TRBD2; J: TRBJ2-3; CDR3: CAISESLAGGRTQYF; DNA: TGTGCCATCAGTGAGTCGTTAGCGGGAGGGCGGACGCAGTATTTT
size: few; V: TRBV7-8; D: TRBD1; J: TRBJ2-1; CDR3: CASSLEGAGTGGYEQFF; DNA: TGTGCCAGCAGCTTAGAAGGTGCCGGGACAGGGGGCTATGAGCAGTTCTTC
size: once; V: TRBV2; D: TRBD1; J: TRBJ1-2; CDR3: CASKPGQPMGYTF; DNA: TGTGCCAGCAAGCCGGGACAGCCTATGGGCTACACCTTC
size: NA; V: TRBV11-2; D: NA; J: TRBJ2-7; CDR3: CASSLLGGGSSYEQYF; DNA: TGTGCCAGCAGCTTACTCGGGGGAGGTTCCTCCTACGAGCAGTACTTC
size: NA; V: TRBV7-3; D: TRBD2; J: TRBJ2-2; CDR3: CASSWTSGRTGELFF; DNA: TGTGCCAGCAGCTGGACTAGCGGGAGAACCGGGGAGCTGTTTTTT
size: NA; V: TRBV5-1; D: NA; J: TRBJ1-4; CDR3: CASSLDNNEKLFF; DNA: TGCGCCAGCAGCTTGGACAATAATGAAAAACTGTTTTTT
size: once; V: TRBV25-1; D: NA; J: TRBJ1-4; CDR3: CASSETGTHEKLFF; DNA: TGTGCCAGCAGTGAAACAGGGACACATGAAAAACTGTTTTTT